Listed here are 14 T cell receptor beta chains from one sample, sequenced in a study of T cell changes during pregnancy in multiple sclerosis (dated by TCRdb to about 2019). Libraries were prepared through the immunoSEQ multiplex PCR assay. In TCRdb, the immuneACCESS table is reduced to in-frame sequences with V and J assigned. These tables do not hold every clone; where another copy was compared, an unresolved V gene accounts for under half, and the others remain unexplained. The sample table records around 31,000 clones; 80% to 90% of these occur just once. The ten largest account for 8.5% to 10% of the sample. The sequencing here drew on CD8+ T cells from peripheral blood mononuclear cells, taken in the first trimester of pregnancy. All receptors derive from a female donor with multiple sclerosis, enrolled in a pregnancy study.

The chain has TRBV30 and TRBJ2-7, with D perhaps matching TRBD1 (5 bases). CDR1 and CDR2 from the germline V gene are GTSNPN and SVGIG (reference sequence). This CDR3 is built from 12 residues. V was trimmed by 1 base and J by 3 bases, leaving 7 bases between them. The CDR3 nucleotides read TGTGCCTGGAGTGCGACAGACTACGAGCAGTACTTC. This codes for CAWSATDYEQYF.

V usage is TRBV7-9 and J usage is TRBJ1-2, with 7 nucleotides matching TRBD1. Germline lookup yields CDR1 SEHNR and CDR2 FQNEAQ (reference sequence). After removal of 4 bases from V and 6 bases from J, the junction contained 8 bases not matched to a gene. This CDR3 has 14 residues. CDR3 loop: CASSSWTGSHGYTF. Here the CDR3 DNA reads TGTGCCAGCAGCTCCTGGACAGGTTCTCATGGCTACACCTTC.

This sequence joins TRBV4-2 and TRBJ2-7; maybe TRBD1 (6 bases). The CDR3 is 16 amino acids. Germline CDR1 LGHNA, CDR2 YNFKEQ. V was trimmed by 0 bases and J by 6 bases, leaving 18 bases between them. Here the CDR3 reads CASSQELLSGVGEQYF. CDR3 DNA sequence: TGTGCCAGCAGCCAAGAATTGCTGTCAGGGGTGGGCGAGCAGTACTTC.

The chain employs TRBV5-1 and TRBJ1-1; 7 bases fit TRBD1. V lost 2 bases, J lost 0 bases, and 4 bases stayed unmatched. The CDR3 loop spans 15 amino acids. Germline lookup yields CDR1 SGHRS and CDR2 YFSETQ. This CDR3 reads CASSFDREMNTEAFF. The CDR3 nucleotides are TGCGCCAGCAGCTTCGACAGGGAGATGAACACTGAAGCTTTCTTT.

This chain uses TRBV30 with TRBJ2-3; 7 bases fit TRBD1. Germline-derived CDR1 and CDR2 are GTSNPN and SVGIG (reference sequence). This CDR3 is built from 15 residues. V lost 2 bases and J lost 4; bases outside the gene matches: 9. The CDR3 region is CAWSLQGKKADTQYF. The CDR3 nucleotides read TGTGCCTGGAGTTTACAGGGGAAGAAGGCAGATACGCAGTATTTT.

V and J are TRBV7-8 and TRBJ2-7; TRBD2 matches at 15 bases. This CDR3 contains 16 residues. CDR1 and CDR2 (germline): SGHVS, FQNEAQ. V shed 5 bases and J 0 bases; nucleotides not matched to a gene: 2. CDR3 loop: CASSQGLAGGSYEQYF. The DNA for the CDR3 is TGTGCCAGCAGCCAGGGACTAGCGGGGGGCTCCTACGAGCAGTACTTC.

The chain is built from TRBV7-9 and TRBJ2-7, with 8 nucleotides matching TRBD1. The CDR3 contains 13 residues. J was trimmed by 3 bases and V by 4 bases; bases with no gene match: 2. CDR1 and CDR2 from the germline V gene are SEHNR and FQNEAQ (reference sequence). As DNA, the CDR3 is TGTGCCAGCAGCTCGGGACAGGACTACGAGCAGTACTTC. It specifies CASSSGQDYEQYF.

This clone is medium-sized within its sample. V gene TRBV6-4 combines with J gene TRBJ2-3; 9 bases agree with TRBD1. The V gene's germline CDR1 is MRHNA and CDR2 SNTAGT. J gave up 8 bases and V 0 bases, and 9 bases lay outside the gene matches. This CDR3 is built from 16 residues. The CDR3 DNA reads TGTGCCAGCAGTGACTCGGGAGGGACAGGGATTAGTACGCAGTATTTT. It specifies CASSDSGGTGISTQYF.

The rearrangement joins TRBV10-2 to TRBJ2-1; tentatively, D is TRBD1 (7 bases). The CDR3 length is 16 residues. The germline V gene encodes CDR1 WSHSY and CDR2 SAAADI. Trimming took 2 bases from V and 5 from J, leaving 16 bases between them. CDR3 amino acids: CASSEGGRDSHNEQFF. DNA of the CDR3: TGCGCCAGCAGTGAGGGAGGGCGGGACAGCCACAATGAGCAGTTCTTC.

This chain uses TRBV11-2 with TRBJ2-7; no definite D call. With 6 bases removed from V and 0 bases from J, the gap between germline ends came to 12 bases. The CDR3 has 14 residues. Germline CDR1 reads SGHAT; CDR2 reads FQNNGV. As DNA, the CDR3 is TGTGCCAGCAGTATAGCCTACGACTCCTACGAGCAGTACTTC. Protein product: CASSIAYDSYEQYF. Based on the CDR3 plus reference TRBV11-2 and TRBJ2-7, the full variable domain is EAGVAQSPRYKIIEKRQSVAFWCNPISGHATLYWYQQILGQGPKLLIQFQNNGVVDDSQLPKDRFSAERLKGVDSTLKIQPAKLEDSAVYLCASSIAYDSYEQYFGPGTRLTVT.

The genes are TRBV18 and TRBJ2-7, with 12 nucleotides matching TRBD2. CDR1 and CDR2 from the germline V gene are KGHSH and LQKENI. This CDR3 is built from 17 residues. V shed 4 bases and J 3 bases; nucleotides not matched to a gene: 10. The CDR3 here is CASSQQTSGGSLYEQYF. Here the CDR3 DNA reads TGTGCCAGCTCACAACAGACTAGCGGGGGATCACTCTACGAGCAGTACTTC. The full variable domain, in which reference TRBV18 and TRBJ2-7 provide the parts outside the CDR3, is NAGVMQNPRHLVRRRGQEARLRCSPMKGHSHVYWYRQLPEEGLKFMVYLQKENIIDESGMPKERFSAEFPKEGPSILRIQQVVRGDSAAYFCASSQQTSGGSLYEQYFGPGTRLTVT.

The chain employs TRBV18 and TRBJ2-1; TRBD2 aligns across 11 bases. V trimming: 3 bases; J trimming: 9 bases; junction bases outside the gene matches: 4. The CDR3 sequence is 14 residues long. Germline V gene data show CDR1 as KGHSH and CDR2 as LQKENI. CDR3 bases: TGTGCCAGCTCACCCGGGACTAGCGGCATTGAGCAGTTCTTC. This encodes CASSPGTSGIEQFF.

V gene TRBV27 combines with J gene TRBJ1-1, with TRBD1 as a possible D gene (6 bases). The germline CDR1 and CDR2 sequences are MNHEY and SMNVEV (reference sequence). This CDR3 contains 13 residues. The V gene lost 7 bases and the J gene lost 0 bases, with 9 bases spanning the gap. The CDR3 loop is CASKAGVNTEAFF. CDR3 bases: TGTGCCAGCAAGGCAGGGGTGAACACTGAAGCTTTCTTT.

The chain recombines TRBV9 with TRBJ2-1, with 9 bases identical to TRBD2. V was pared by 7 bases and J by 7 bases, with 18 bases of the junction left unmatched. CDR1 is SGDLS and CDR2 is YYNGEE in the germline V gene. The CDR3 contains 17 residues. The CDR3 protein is CASAKTSGGFKGNEQFF. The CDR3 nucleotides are TGTGCCAGCGCAAAGACTAGCGGAGGTTTCAAGGGAAATGAGCAGTTCTTC.